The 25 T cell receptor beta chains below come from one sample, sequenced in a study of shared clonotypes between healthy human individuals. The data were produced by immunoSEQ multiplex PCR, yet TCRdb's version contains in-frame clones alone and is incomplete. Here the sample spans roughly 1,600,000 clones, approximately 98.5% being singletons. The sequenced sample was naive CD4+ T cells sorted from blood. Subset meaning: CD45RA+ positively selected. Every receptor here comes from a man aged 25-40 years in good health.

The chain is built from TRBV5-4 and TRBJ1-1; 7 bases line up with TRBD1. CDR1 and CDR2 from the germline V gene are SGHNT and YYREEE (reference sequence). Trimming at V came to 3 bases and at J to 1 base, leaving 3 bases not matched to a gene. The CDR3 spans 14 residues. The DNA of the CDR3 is TGTGCCAGCAGCTGGGACAGAAGGAACACTGAAGCTTTCTTT. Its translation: CASSWDRRNTEAFF.

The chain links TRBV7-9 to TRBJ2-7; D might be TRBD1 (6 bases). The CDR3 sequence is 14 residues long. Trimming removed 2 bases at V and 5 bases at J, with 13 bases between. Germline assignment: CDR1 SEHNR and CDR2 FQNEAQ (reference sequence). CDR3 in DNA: TGTGCCAGCAGCTTACGCCAGACAGGTAACGAGCAGTACTTC. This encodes CASSLRQTGNEQYF.

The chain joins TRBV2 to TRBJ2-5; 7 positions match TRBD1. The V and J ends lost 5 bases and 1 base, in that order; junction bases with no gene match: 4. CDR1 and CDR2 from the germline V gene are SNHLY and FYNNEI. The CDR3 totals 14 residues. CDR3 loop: CASSLTGTQETQYF. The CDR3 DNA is TGTGCCAGCAGTTTGACAGGGACCCAAGAGACCCAGTACTTC.

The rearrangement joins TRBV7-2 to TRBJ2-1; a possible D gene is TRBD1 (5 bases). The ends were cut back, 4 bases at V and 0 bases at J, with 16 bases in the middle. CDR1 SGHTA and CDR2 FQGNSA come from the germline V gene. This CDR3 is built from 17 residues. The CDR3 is CASSSDAGWSSYNEQFF. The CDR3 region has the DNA TGTGCCAGCAGCTCAGACGCAGGGTGGAGCTCCTACAATGAGCAGTTCTTC.

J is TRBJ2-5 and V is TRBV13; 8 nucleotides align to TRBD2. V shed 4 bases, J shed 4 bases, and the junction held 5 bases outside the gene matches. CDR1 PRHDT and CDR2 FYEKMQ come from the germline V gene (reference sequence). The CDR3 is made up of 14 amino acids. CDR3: CASSSGTRRETQYF. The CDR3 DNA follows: TGTGCCAGCAGCTCGGGGACTAGGAGAGAGACCCAGTACTTC.

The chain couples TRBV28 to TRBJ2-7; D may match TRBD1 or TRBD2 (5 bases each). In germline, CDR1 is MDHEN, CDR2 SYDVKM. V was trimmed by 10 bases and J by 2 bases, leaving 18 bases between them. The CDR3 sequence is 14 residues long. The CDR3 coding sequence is TGTGCCATATCTGGGCAGGGAGTTGCCTACGAGCAGTACTTC. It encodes CAISGQGVAYEQYF.

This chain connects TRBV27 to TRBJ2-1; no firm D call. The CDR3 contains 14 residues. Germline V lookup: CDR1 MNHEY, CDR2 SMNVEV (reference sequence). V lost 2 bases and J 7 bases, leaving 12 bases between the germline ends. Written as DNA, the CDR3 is TGTGCCAGCAGTTTAAATGGCATAAGGAATGAGCAGTTCTTC. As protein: CASSLNGIRNEQFF.

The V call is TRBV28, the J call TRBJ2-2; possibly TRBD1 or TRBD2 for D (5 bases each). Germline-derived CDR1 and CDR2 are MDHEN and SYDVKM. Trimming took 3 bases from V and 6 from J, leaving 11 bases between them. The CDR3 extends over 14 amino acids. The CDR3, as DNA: TGTGCCAGCAGTTTTTTGGGGGATTCCGGGGAGCTGTTTTTT. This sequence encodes CASSFLGDSGELFF.

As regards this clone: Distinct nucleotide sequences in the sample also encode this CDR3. The CDR3 nucleotides are TGCGCCAGCAGTCTTGGGACAGCTTACAATGAGCAGTTCTTC. Translated: CASSLGTAYNEQFF. The chain links TRBV5-1 to TRBJ2-1, with 7 bases that match TRBD1. Trimming cost V 5 bases and J 4 bases; bases outside gene matches: 6. The CDR3 length is 14 residues. The germline gives CDR1 SGHRS, CDR2 YFSETQ.

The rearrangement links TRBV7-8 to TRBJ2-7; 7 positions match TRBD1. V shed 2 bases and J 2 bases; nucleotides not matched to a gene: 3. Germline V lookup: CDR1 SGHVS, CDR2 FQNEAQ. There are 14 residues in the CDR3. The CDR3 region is CASSLQGQTYEQYF. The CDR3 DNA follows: TGTGCCAGCAGCTTACAGGGACAGACCTACGAGCAGTACTTC.

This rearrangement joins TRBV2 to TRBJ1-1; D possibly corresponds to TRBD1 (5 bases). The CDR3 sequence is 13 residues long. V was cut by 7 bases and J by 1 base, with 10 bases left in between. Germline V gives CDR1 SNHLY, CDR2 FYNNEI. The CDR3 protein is CASKRGGNTEAFF. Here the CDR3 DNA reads TGTGCCAGCAAACGCGGGGGGAACACTGAAGCTTTCTTT.

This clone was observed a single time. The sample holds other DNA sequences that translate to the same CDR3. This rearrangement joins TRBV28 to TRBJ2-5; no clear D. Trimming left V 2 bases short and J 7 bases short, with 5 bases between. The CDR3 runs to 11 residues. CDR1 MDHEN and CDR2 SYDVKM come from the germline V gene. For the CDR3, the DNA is TGTGCCAGCAGTTTACGAGGGACCCAGTACTTC. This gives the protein CASSLRGTQYF. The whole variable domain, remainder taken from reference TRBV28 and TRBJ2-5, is DVKVTQSSRYLVKRTGEKVFLECVQDMDHENMFWYRQDPGLGLRLIYFSYDVKMKEKGDIPEGYSVSREKKERFSLILESASTNQTSMYLCASSLRGTQYFGPGTRLLVL.

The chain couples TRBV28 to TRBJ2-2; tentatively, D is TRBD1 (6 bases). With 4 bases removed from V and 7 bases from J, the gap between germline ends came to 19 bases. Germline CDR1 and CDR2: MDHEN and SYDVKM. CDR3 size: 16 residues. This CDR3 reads CASSSGDRREVGELFF. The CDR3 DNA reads TGTGCCAGCAGTTCAGGGGACCGACGGGAAGTCGGGGAGCTGTTTTTT.

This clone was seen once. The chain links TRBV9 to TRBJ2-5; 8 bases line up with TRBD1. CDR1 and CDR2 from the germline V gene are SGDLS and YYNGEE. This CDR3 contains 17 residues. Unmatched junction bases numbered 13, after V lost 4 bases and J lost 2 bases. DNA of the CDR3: TGTGCCAGCAGCACACGAACCGGGACAGGCAGGCAAGAGACCCAGTACTTC. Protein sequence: CASSTRTGTGRQETQYF. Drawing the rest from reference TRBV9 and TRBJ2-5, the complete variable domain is DSGVTQTPKHLITATGQRVTLRCSPRSGDLSVYWYQQSLDQGLQFLIQYYNGEERAKGNILERFSAQQFPDLHSELNLSSLELGDSALYFCASSTRTGTGRQETQYFGPGTRLLVL.

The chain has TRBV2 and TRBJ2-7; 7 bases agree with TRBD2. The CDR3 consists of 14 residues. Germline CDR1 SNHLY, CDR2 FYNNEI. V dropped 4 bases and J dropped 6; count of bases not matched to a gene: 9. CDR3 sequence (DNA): TGTGCCAGCAGTGTACTCCCGGGGGGAGGCGAGCAGTACTTC. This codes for CASSVLPGGGEQYF.

This chain's CDR3 is CSVALAGGYNEQFF. The CDR3 DNA reads as TGCAGCGTTGCACTAGCGGGAGGGTACAATGAGCAGTTCTTC. This chain links TRBV29-1 with TRBJ2-1; 13 nucleotides agree with TRBD2. Per germline, CDR1 SQVTM and CDR2 ANQGSEA. V lost 4 bases, J lost 4 bases, and 1 base stayed unmatched. The CDR3 extends over 14 amino acids.

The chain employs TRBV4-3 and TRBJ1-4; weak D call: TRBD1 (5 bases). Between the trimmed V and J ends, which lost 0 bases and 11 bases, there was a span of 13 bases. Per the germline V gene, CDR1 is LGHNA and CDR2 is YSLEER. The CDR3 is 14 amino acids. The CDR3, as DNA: TGCGCCAGCAGCCAAGATCATGGGGGACGGAAACTGTTTTTT. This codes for CASSQDHGGRKLFF.

The CDR3 protein is CASSLSGQPNQPQHF. DNA of the CDR3: TGTGCCAGCAGCTTATCTGGACAGCCCAATCAGCCCCAGCATTTT. The rearrangement uses TRBV7-9 and TRBJ1-5; tentative D call: TRBD1 (6 bases). V was shortened by 2 bases and J by 3 bases, with 11 bases between the two germline ends. The CDR3 length is 15 residues. CDR1 is SEHNR and CDR2 is FQNEAQ in the germline V gene (reference sequence).

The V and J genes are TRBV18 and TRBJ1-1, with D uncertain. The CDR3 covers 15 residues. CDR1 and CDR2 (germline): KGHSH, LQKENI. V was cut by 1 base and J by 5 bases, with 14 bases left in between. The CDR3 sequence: CASSPLPGRGTEAFF. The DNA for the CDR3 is TGTGCCAGCTCACCACTTCCTGGGCGAGGTACTGAAGCTTTCTTT. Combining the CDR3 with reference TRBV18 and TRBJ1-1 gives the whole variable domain NAGVMQNPRHLVRRRGQEARLRCSPMKGHSHVYWYRQLPEEGLKFMVYLQKENIIDESGMPKERFSAEFPKEGPSILRIQQVVRGDSAAYFCASSPLPGRGTEAFFGQGTRLTVV.

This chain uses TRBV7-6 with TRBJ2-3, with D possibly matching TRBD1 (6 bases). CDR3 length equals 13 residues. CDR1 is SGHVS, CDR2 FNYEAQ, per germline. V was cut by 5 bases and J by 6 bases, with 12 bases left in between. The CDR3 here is CASSGQQGDTQYF. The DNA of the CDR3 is TGTGCCAGCAGCGGACAGCAGGGTGATACGCAGTATTTT.

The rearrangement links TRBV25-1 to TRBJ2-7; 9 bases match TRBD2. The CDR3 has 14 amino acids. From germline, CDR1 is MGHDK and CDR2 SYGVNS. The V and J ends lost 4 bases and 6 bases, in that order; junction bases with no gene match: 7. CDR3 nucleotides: TGTGCCAGCAGTGGGGCGGGACTAGCAAGCGAGCAGTACTTC. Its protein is CASSGAGLASEQYF.

The CDR3 here is CAGGYGSRGETQYF. CDR3 in DNA: TGTGCCGGTGGTTATGGAAGCAGGGGGGAGACCCAGTACTTC. This chain joins TRBV6-1 and TRBJ2-5; 7 bases match TRBD1. The V segment lost 11 bases and the J segment 5 bases; nucleotides outside the gene matches: 14. The CDR3 extends over 14 amino acids. CDR1 and CDR2 (germline): MNHNS, SASEGT.

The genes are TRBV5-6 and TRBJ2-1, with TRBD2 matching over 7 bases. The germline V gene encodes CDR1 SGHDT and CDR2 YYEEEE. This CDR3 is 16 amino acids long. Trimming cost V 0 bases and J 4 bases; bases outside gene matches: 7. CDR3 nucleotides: TGTGCCAGCAGCTTGGGCCCTAGCGGAATATACAATGAGCAGTTCTTC. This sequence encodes CASSLGPSGIYNEQFF.

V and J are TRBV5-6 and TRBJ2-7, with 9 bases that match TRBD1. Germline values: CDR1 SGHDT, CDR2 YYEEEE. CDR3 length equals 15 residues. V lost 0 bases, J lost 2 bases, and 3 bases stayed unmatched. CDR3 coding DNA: TGTGCCAGCAGCTTGGCGGGGACAGGGCCCTACGAGCAGTACTTC. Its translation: CASSLAGTGPYEQYF. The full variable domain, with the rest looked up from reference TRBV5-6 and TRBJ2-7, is DAGVTQSPTHLIKTRGQQVTLRCSPKSGHDTVSWYQQALGQGPQFIFQYYEEEERQRGNFPDRFSGHQFPNYSSELNVNALLLGDSALYLCASSLAGTGPYEQYFGPGTRLTVT.

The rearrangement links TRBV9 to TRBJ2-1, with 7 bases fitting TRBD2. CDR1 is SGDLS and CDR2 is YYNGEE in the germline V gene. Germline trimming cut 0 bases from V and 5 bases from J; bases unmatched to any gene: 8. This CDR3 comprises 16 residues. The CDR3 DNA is TGTGCCAGCAGCGTAGGCGGGAGAGAGCCCGACAATGAGCAGTTCTTC. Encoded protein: CASSVGGREPDNEQFF.